This TCR beta chain was recorded in a study of cytomegalovirus exposure and HLA in healthy donors. Study-level background: A data release that came early held tens of millions of unique TCRs from HLA-typed donors. Findings and limits, study-wide: It was fewer than 200 TCR beta chains that were listed as cytomegalovirus-associated.

On this clone itself: Its matching antigen is unknown.

CDR1 is MNHEY and CDR2 is SVGAGI in the germline V gene. The junction had 3 bases not matched to a gene; V was cut back by 5 bases and J by 4 bases. CDR3 length: 15 residues. PCR primers comprised 60 Vbeta and 13 Jbeta primers. Sequencing used immunoSEQ multiplex PCR; TCRdb keeps in-frame clones, though not all of them. Counted here are 100,000 to 150,000 clones, 70% to 80% occurring once; the ten biggest clones make up roughly 3.5%. This chain links TRBV6-5 with TRBJ2-5; TRBD2 aligns across 14 bases. This receptor was obtained from a man aged 35 to 55 in good health and CMV-seronegative. The source material was PBMCs. The CDR3 DNA reads TGTGCCAGCAGTAAGGGACTAGCGGGGGCAGAGACCCAGTACTTC. Amino acids: CASSKGLAGAETQYF.